Below, 23 T cell receptor beta chains from the same sample are listed, as sequenced in a study of blood T cell repertoires in COVID-19 (dated by TCRdb to the early 2020s). Library preparation used the immunoSEQ multiplex PCR assay. Drawn from immuneACCESS, this table holds only the in-frame rearrangements with V and J called that TCRdb kept. Clones are partly lost; checked studies trace under half to an unresolved V gene and leave the rest unexplained. The sample table contains 150,000 to 200,000 clones; only one count was recorded for about 85% of them. Roughly 8% of the sample lies in the top ten. Material for sequencing was PBMCs or T cells enriched from blood (not recorded which). The receptors were sampled from a woman aged 50 to 60 who had recovered from COVID-19.

This clone has just a few counts. The chain recombines TRBV10-3 with TRBJ1-5, with D possibly TRBD1 on 6 matching bases. Germline V gene lookup returns CDR1 ENHRY and CDR2 SYGVKD. V was pared by 8 bases and J by 4 bases, with 9 bases between. The CDR3 totals 12 residues. The CDR3, as DNA: TGTGCCATCGGGACACCGAATCAGCCCCAGCATTTT. The encoded protein is CAIGTPNQPQHF.

In nucleotides, the CDR3 is TGTGCCATCAGTGAGAGGGGGGGCGGAGAGACCCAGTACTTC. Protein: CAISERGGGETQYF. The chain couples TRBV10-3 to TRBJ2-5; D is perhaps TRBD2 (7 bases). CDR3 length equals 14 residues. The germline V and J ends were trimmed by 2 bases and 4 bases, with 11 bases remaining between them. Germline V gene lookup returns CDR1 ENHRY and CDR2 SYGVKD.

For this clone: The sample has other DNA sequences that encode this CDR3 too. The gene calls are TRBV29-1 and TRBJ1-1; D unresolved. V was trimmed by 3 bases and J by 1 base, leaving 3 bases between them. Germline-derived CDR1 and CDR2 are SQVTM and ANQGSEA. CDR3 length: 11 amino acids. The CDR3 sequence is CSVDRNTEAFF. CDR3 coding DNA: TGCAGCGTTGATCGGAACACTGAAGCTTTCTTT.

This rearrangement joins TRBV10-3 to TRBJ2-7, with 8 bases fitting TRBD2. With V trimmed by 7 bases and J by 4 bases, 6 bases remained unmatched. CDR3 length: 13 amino acids. CDR1 is ENHRY, CDR2 SYGVKD, per germline. This chain's CDR3 is CAITRGGGYEQYF. The CDR3 nucleotides read TGTGCCATCACCCGGGGGGGCGGTTACGAGCAGTACTTC.

The chain uses TRBV10-3 and TRBJ2-5, with 8 bases matching TRBD2. There are 15 residues in the CDR3. V lost 2 bases, J lost 2 bases, and 4 bases stayed unmatched. Germline values: CDR1 ENHRY, CDR2 SYGVKD. CDR3 in DNA: TGTGCCATCAGTGAGCGGCGGGGGGTACAAGAGACCCAGTACTTC. It is translated as CAISERRGVQETQYF.

The V and J genes are TRBV7-6 and TRBJ1-4; D is unresolved. The ends were cut back, 1 base at V and 7 bases at J, with 16 bases in the middle. This CDR3 has 16 amino acids. In germline, CDR1 is SGHVS, CDR2 FNYEAQ. As DNA, the CDR3 is TGTGCCAGCAGCTTAGGGGCAGACGGTTCATTTGAAAAACTGTTTTTT. This codes for CASSLGADGSFEKLFF.

The chain uses TRBV7-9 and TRBJ2-1; possible D gene TRBD2, 6 bases. The germline V gene encodes CDR1 SEHNR and CDR2 FQNEAQ (reference sequence). V dropped 5 bases and J dropped 12 bases, with 14 bases sitting between them. This CDR3 comprises 12 residues. The chain's CDR3 is CASSPKTSSQFF. DNA for the CDR3: TGTGCCAGCAGCCCGAAGACTAGTTCGCAGTTCTTC.

This CDR3 reads CASSPRDEQYF. DNA of the CDR3: TGTGCCAGCAGTCCCCGCGACGAGCAGTACTTC. V gene TRBV6-1 combines with J gene TRBJ2-7; no definite D call. V was clipped by 5 bases and J by 5 bases, with 7 bases between them. Germline-derived CDR1 and CDR2 are MNHNS and SASEGT. The CDR3 length is 11 residues.

J is TRBJ2-2 and V is TRBV2, with 8 bases fitting TRBD2. The CDR3 loop spans 14 amino acids. Germline lookup yields CDR1 SNHLY and CDR2 FYNNEI. The V segment lost 6 bases and the J segment 5 bases; nucleotides outside the gene matches: 5. CDR3 nucleotides: TGTGCCAGCAGAGGACTAGCCCAAACCGGGGAGCTGTTTTTT. This gives the protein CASRGLAQTGELFF.

The chain couples TRBV7-8 to TRBJ2-1; TRBD1 aligns across 9 bases. Trimming at V came to 3 bases and at J to 1 base, leaving 1 base not matched to a gene. The germline V gene has CDR1 SGHVS and CDR2 FQNEAQ. CDR3 size: 15 residues. DNA for the CDR3: TGTGCCAGCAGCTTCGACAGGGGGTCCTACAATGAGCAGTTCTTC. This encodes CASSFDRGSYNEQFF.

Details on this clone: Other DNA sequences within the sample encode an identical CDR3. The V call is TRBV6-5, the J call TRBJ2-7; D unresolved. The V gene's germline CDR1 is MNHEY and CDR2 SVGAGI. Trimming shortened V by 0 bases and J by 0 bases, and 6 bases separated the two germline ends. The CDR3 loop spans 14 amino acids. The CDR3 nucleotides are TGTGCCAGCAGTTACTCGCGGTCCTCCTACGAGCAGTACTTC. It translates to CASSYSRSSYEQYF.

The genes are TRBV11-3 and TRBJ2-1; the D is unclear. Germline V lookup: CDR1 SGHNT, CDR2 YENEEA. V was trimmed by 5 bases and J by 2 bases, leaving 10 bases between them. The CDR3 contains 14 residues. The chain's CDR3 is CASSPTRAYNEQFF. DNA of the CDR3: TGTGCCAGCAGCCCCACCCGGGCCTACAATGAGCAGTTCTTC.

V gene TRBV4-3 combines with J gene TRBJ1-5; tentative D call: TRBD1 (6 bases). The germline gives CDR1 LGHNA, CDR2 YSLEER. This CDR3 is built from 15 residues. Deletions cut 3 bases from V and 4 bases from J, with 13 bases between. The CDR3 protein is CASSQVQGGNQPQHF. The CDR3 region has the DNA TGCGCCAGCAGCCAGGTACAGGGCGGGAATCAGCCCCAGCATTTT.

The genes are TRBV2 and TRBJ2-2; possibly TRBD2 for D (6 bases). The CDR3 covers 15 residues. Germline V gives CDR1 SNHLY, CDR2 FYNNEI. Trimming took off 6 bases at V and 2 bases at J, with 13 bases between the two ends. The CDR3 region is CASRRGGTNTGELFF. In DNA, the CDR3 is TGTGCCAGCAGAAGGGGCGGGACCAACACCGGGGAGCTGTTTTTT.

The chain carries TRBV4-2 and TRBJ1-1; D is ambiguous. V lost 0 bases, J lost 4 bases, and 15 bases lay in between. CDR3 length: 16 amino acids. The V gene's germline CDR1 is LGHNA and CDR2 YNFKEQ. The CDR3 sequence is CASSQDPASSGTEAFF. The CDR3 DNA sequence: TGTGCCAGCAGCCAAGATCCCGCGTCTTCGGGCACTGAAGCTTTCTTT.

The gene calls are TRBV7-3 and TRBJ2-7; tentatively, D is TRBD2 (6 bases). The CDR3 length is 15 residues. Trimming took off 1 base at V and 1 base at J, with 11 bases between the two ends. CDR1 and CDR2 from the germline V gene are SGHTA and FQGTGA. The CDR3 sequence is CASSLSGGASYEQYF. The DNA of the CDR3 is TGTGCCAGCAGCTTAAGTGGCGGGGCGTCCTACGAGCAGTACTTC.

The V call is TRBV29-1, the J call TRBJ1-1; 7 bases are a match to TRBD1. CDR1 SQVTM and CDR2 ANQGSEA come from the germline V gene. The V segment lost 7 bases and the J segment 6 bases; nucleotides outside the gene matches: 8. CDR3 length: 12 residues. This chain's CDR3 is CSGVERGPEAFF. In nucleotides, the CDR3 is TGCAGCGGTGTGGAAAGGGGGCCTGAAGCTTTCTTT.

This clone was detected a few times. This rearrangement joins TRBV7-9 to TRBJ2-1, with 8 positions matching TRBD2. The CDR3 is made up of 15 amino acids. Trimming cost V 8 bases and J 4 bases; bases outside gene matches: 10. CDR1 SEHNR and CDR2 FQNEAQ come from the germline V gene (reference sequence). The CDR3 region is CASVSAGGIYNEQFF. The CDR3 DNA follows: TGTGCCAGCGTCTCGGCGGGAGGTATATACAATGAGCAGTTCTTC.

The chain carries TRBV24-1 and TRBJ1-2, with TRBD1 matching 12 bases. The CDR3 is 16 amino acids. J was trimmed by 8 bases and V by 5 bases; bases with no gene match: 11. From germline, CDR1 is KGHDR and CDR2 SFDVKD. The CDR3 DNA follows: TGTGCCACCAGTGGTCCCGAGGGACAGGGGGCGCGAGGCTACACCTTC. Amino acid sequence: CATSGPEGQGARGYTF.

This clone appeared a few times. The chain links TRBV9 to TRBJ2-5; D perhaps matches TRBD1 (5 bases). From germline, CDR1 is SGDLS and CDR2 YYNGEE. With 1 base removed from V and 5 bases from J, the gap between germline ends came to 12 bases. The CDR3 covers 14 residues. The CDR3 region is CASSVTQGWETQYF. The CDR3 coding sequence is TGTGCCAGCAGCGTAACTCAGGGTTGGGAGACCCAGTACTTC.

The V and J genes are TRBV24-1 and TRBJ2-2; D is ambiguous. The V gene's germline CDR1 is KGHDR and CDR2 SFDVKD. The CDR3 totals 14 residues. V lost 3 bases and J 4 bases, leaving 8 bases between the germline ends. The CDR3 region is CATSDERLTGELFF. The CDR3 DNA follows: TGTGCCACCAGTGATGAGCGCCTCACCGGGGAGCTGTTTTTT.

The chain couples TRBV4-2 to TRBJ2-1, with 9 bases fitting TRBD2. The germline V gene encodes CDR1 LGHNA and CDR2 YNFKEQ. This CDR3 comprises 15 residues. Trimming took 6 bases from V and 7 from J; bases not matched to a gene: 10. The CDR3 spells CASSMTSGSSNEQFF. In DNA, the CDR3 is TGTGCCAGCAGTATGACTAGCGGCTCCTCTAATGAGCAGTTCTTC.

This clone was recorded once. The V gene is TRBV15, the J gene TRBJ2-7; maybe TRBD1 (7 bases). CDR3 length equals 16 residues. Germline CDR1 reads LNHNV; CDR2 reads YYDKDF (reference sequence). The V gene lost 1 base and the J gene lost 3 bases, with 16 bases spanning the gap. CDR3 amino acids: CATSRVHRGTDYEQYF. In DNA, the CDR3 is TGTGCCACCAGCAGAGTGCACCGCGGGACAGACTACGAGCAGTACTTC.